One and the same sample provided the 25 T cell receptor beta chains below, sequenced in a study of response to subunit inactivated influenza vaccine. TCRdb processed the RT-PCR reads anew with MiXCR; each CDR3 protein has one entry. This sample yields approximately 730,000 distinct CDR3 sequences, of which around 13% are seen a single time; 5.5% to 7% belongs to the top ten. The input for sequencing was PBMCs from blood, taken approximately 15 days before vaccination. These receptors all come from a man between 50 and 59 years old who received an inactivated influenza vaccine.

Written as DNA, the CDR3 is TGTGCCACCAGTGATTTGAAAGGGGGACAGGGGGCTCTAATCTTCGGAAATGAGCAGTTCTTC. Its translation: CATSDLKGGQGALIFGNEQFF. The rearrangement uses TRBV24-1 and TRBJ2-1; 12 bases are a match to TRBD1. J lost 7 bases, V lost 0 bases, and 18 bases had no gene match. Germline V gives CDR1 KGHDR, CDR2 SFDVKD. CDR3 size: 21 residues.

This clonotype showed up just a few times. This chain joins TRBV10-3 and TRBJ2-2; D remains unclear. V lost 2 bases to trimming and J lost 7 bases, with 8 bases between them. Per the germline V gene, CDR1 is ENHRY and CDR2 is SYGVKD. This CDR3 spans 13 amino acids. CDR3 nucleotide sequence: TGTGCCATCAGTGAGCTAGAGATCGGGGAGCTGTTTTTT. It specifies CAISELEIGELFF.

This clonotype appeared a few times. The chain employs TRBV5-5 and TRBJ1-1; 8 bases line up with TRBD1. Germline V gene data show CDR1 as SGHKS and CDR2 as YYEKEE (reference sequence). Germline trimming cut 2 bases from V and 6 bases from J; bases unmatched to any gene: 6. The CDR3 runs to 14 residues. CDR3 sequence reads: CASSLGQGLPEAFF. CDR3 nucleotides: TGTGCCAGCAGCTTAGGACAGGGTCTCCCTGAAGCTTTCTTT.

This clonotype was picked up a small number of times. V usage is TRBV20-1 and J usage is TRBJ2-5; 12 bases align to TRBD2. The germline V gene has CDR1 DFQATT and CDR2 SNEGSKA (reference sequence). J lost 5 bases, V lost 6 bases, and 7 bases had no gene match. The CDR3 is 14 residues long. The CDR3 region is CSARLAGVRETQYF. Written as DNA, the CDR3 is TGCAGTGCGAGACTAGCGGGAGTTAGGGAGACCCAGTACTTC.

The chain joins TRBV7-9 to TRBJ2-1, with TRBD2 matching over 16 bases. CDR3 length: 17 residues. CDR1 is SEHNR and CDR2 is FQNEAQ in the germline V gene (reference sequence). J was trimmed by 7 bases and V by 5 bases; bases with no gene match: 8. The CDR3 here is CASSPGTSGGAGNEQFF. The CDR3 DNA reads TGTGCCAGCAGCCCCGGGACTAGCGGGGGGGCAGGGAATGAGCAGTTCTTC.

This chain connects TRBV10-3 to TRBJ2-7; 8 bases line up with TRBD2. Trimming at V came to 3 bases and at J to 6 bases, leaving 10 bases not matched to a gene. CDR3 length equals 15 residues. Per germline, CDR1 ENHRY and CDR2 SYGVKD. This CDR3 is CAISESQAGVAEQYF. The CDR3 DNA is TGTGCCATCAGTGAATCGCAAGCGGGAGTGGCCGAGCAGTACTTC.

V usage is TRBV12-3 or TRBV12-4 and J usage is TRBJ2-3; TRBD2 aligns across 8 bases. V lost 6 bases to trimming and J lost 5 bases; unmatched junction nucleotides: 4. The CDR3 covers 13 residues. CDR3 amino acids: CASRQTSEDTQYF. As DNA, the CDR3 is TGTGCCAGCAGACAGACTAGCGAAGATACGCAGTATTTT.

CDR3 sequence reads: CASNHLLGQGATDTQYF. The DNA for the CDR3 is TGTGCCAGCAATCACCTCTTGGGACAGGGGGCCACAGATACGCAGTATTTT. The chain has TRBV7-8 and TRBJ2-3, with 12 positions matching TRBD1. Germline CDR1 and CDR2: SGHVS and FQNEAQ. With 7 bases clipped from V and 2 bases from J, the junction kept 10 bases outside the gene matches. The CDR3 consists of 17 residues.

At least ten counts were recorded for this clonotype. The chain joins TRBV28 to TRBJ2-3; 11 bases match TRBD1. The CDR3 covers 15 residues. The junction had 8 bases not matched to a gene; V was cut back by 4 bases and J by 8 bases. Per germline, CDR1 MDHEN and CDR2 SYDVKM. CDR3 nucleotides: TGTGCCAGCAGTTCGGTCGGACAGGGGGCGAGTACGCAGTATTTT. Residues: CASSSVGQGASTQYF. The full variable domain, with the rest looked up from reference TRBV28 and TRBJ2-3, is DVKVTQSSRYLVKRTGEKVFLECVQDMDHENMFWYRQDPGLGLRLIYFSYDVKMKEKGDIPEGYSVSREKKERFSLILESASTNQTSMYLCASSSVGQGASTQYFGPGTRLTVL.

The chain is built from TRBV3-1 and TRBJ1-4; D gene uncertain. Germline V CDR1 and CDR2: LGHDT, YNNKEL (reference sequence). The CDR3 loop spans 20 amino acids. V lost 1 base to trimming and J lost 7 bases, with 28 bases between them. CDR3 in DNA: TGTGCCAGCAGCCAAGGTCATGGGAGGGAGTTTGTCGGCTACGGTGAAAAACTGTTTTTT. Protein product: CASSQGHGREFVGYGEKLFF.

The chain uses TRBV20-1 and TRBJ2-7; TRBD1 or TRBD2 may be the D gene (6 bases each). Trimming took 0 bases from V and 8 from J, leaving 20 bases between them. The CDR3 has 15 residues. Germline CDR1 reads DFQATT; CDR2 reads SNEGSKA (reference sequence). Written as DNA, the CDR3 is TGCAGTGCTAGAGATGATGGGGGCGGGATGGGAAAGCAGTACTTC. Protein product: CSARDDGGGMGKQYF.

This clonotype was counted many times. The chain uses TRBV18 and TRBJ2-1, with D perhaps assigned TRBD1 or TRBD2 (5 bases each). CDR1 is KGHSH and CDR2 is LQKENI in the germline V gene. V dropped 2 bases and J dropped 6 bases, with 17 bases sitting between them. This CDR3 is built from 16 residues. In DNA form, the CDR3 reads TGTGCCAGCTCACCAGCCGGGACGGTGATTTCCAATGAGCAGTTCTTC. Amino acid sequence: CASSPAGTVISNEQFF.

V and J are TRBV7-3 and TRBJ2-5; 7 bases align to TRBD2. This CDR3 is 16 amino acids long. Germline assignment: CDR1 SGHTA and CDR2 FQGTGA. With 5 bases clipped from V and 5 bases from J, the junction kept 14 bases outside the gene matches. The DNA for the CDR3 is TGTGCCAGCAGCCCCAACGGCGGGAGTTCCCCGGAGACCCAGTACTTC. This encodes CASSPNGGSSPETQYF.

This chain connects TRBV7-9 to TRBJ2-3; 8 nucleotides line up with TRBD2. The germline V gene encodes CDR1 SEHNR and CDR2 FQNEAQ (reference sequence). The CDR3 is 15 amino acids. V shed 6 bases and J 3 bases; nucleotides not matched to a gene: 8. CDR3 residues: CASRSSGRWTDTQYF. The CDR3 DNA is TGTGCCAGCAGATCTAGCGGGCGTTGGACAGATACGCAGTATTTT.

The V call is TRBV6-2 or TRBV6-3, the J call TRBJ2-3, with 8 positions matching TRBD2. CDR1 is MNHEY and CDR2 is SVGEGT in the germline V gene. The ends lost 7 bases at V and 6 bases at J; junction bases unmatched: 12. The CDR3 is 15 amino acids. This CDR3 is CASISPGLAYDTQYF. The CDR3 DNA sequence: TGTGCCAGCATCTCCCCTGGACTAGCCTACGATACGCAGTATTTT.

The chain combines TRBV6-1 with TRBJ1-5; no reliable D call. V lost 6 bases, J lost 6 bases, and 12 bases lay in between. This CDR3 has 13 residues. CDR1 MNHNS and CDR2 SASEGT come from the germline V gene. CDR3 coding DNA: TGTGCCAGCAGACCGGGTCGGCTTCAGCCCCAGCATTTT. Amino acids: CASRPGRLQPQHF.

V gene TRBV5-1 combines with J gene TRBJ2-1, with 9 positions matching TRBD2. From germline, CDR1 is SGHRS and CDR2 YFSETQ. Losses at the gene ends were 2 bases for V and 7 bases for J; bases not matched to a gene: 7. This CDR3 region has 15 residues. CDR3 DNA sequence: TGCGCCAGCAGCTTTAGCGGGGGCAAAGGGAATGAGCAGTTCTTC. The encoded protein is CASSFSGGKGNEQFF.

This clonotype has ten or more counts. The gene calls are TRBV3-1 and TRBJ1-3; a possible D gene is TRBD1 (5 bases). Germline lookup yields CDR1 LGHDT and CDR2 YNNKEL (reference sequence). V lost 1 base, J lost 3 bases, and 10 bases lay in between. The CDR3 totals 15 residues. CDR3 nucleotide sequence: TGTGCCAGCAGCCAAGGACAGCAAATTGGAAACACCATATATTTT. Its protein is CASSQGQQIGNTIYF.

The chain joins TRBV7-2 to TRBJ2-7, with 9 nucleotides matching TRBD2. This CDR3 region has 15 residues. Trimming at V came to 4 bases and at J to 3 bases, leaving 7 bases not matched to a gene. The germline V gene encodes CDR1 SGHTA and CDR2 FQGNSA. The CDR3 loop reads CASSSLSGGFYEQYF. The CDR3 DNA follows: TGTGCCAGCAGCTCACTTAGCGGGGGATTCTACGAGCAGTACTTC.

V is TRBV7-3 and J is TRBJ2-1, with 9 bases aligning to TRBD2. This CDR3 region has 15 residues. The germline V gene encodes CDR1 SGHTA and CDR2 FQGTGA. The V gene end was trimmed by 1 base and the J gene end by 8 bases; junction bases not matched to a gene: 6. Here the CDR3 DNA reads TGTGCCAGCAGCTTAAGGCTAGCGGGAATCGATGAGCAGTTCTTC. This sequence encodes CASSLRLAGIDEQFF.

This clonotype was detected many times. The V call is TRBV29-1, the J call TRBJ2-5; 8 nucleotides line up with TRBD2. Germline-derived CDR1 and CDR2 are SQVTM and ANQGSEA. The CDR3 is made up of 13 amino acids. V shed 3 bases and J 7 bases; nucleotides not matched to a gene: 7. The CDR3 reads CSVDGRAQSTQYF. CDR3 in DNA: TGCAGCGTTGACGGGAGGGCCCAATCGACCCAGTACTTC.

The CDR3, as DNA: TGTGCCACCAGTGAGGGCCGGTGGTCTAGCGGGAGCCCAGAGACCCAGTACTTC. Its protein is CATSEGRWSSGSPETQYF. This chain connects TRBV24-1 to TRBJ2-5; 10 bases line up with TRBD2. The V gene's germline CDR1 is KGHDR and CDR2 SFDVKD. The CDR3 has 18 residues. V lost 4 bases to trimming and J lost 4 bases; unmatched junction nucleotides: 14.

This clonotype occurred a few times. This chain joins TRBV14 and TRBJ2-5; D may be TRBD1 or TRBD2 (6 bases each). Per germline, CDR1 SGHDN and CDR2 FVKESK. The CDR3 runs to 15 residues. Trimming removed 5 bases at V and 1 base at J, with 14 bases between. CDR3 coding DNA: TGTGCCAGCAGCTGGGGGACACTAGCCCAAGAGACCCAGTACTTC. Protein sequence: CASSWGTLAQETQYF.

This clonotype has just a few counts. The rearrangement links TRBV12-3 or TRBV12-4 to TRBJ2-1; D gene ambiguous. The CDR3 length is 12 residues. V was cut by 8 bases and J by 7 bases, with 12 bases left in between. The CDR3 is CASAPLSNEQFF. As DNA, the CDR3 is TGTGCCAGCGCGCCTTTAAGTAATGAGCAGTTCTTC.

This clonotype has more than one count but fewer than ten. The rearrangement joins TRBV10-3 to TRBJ2-7; perhaps TRBD2 as D (6 bases). V was pared by 8 bases and J by 3 bases, with 17 bases between. The CDR3 is made up of 14 amino acids. Germline CDR1 is ENHRY and CDR2 is SYGVKD. Here the CDR3 reads CAIGQAAGGYEQYF. In DNA form, the CDR3 reads TGTGCCATCGGTCAAGCGGCCGGGGGCTACGAGCAGTACTTC.